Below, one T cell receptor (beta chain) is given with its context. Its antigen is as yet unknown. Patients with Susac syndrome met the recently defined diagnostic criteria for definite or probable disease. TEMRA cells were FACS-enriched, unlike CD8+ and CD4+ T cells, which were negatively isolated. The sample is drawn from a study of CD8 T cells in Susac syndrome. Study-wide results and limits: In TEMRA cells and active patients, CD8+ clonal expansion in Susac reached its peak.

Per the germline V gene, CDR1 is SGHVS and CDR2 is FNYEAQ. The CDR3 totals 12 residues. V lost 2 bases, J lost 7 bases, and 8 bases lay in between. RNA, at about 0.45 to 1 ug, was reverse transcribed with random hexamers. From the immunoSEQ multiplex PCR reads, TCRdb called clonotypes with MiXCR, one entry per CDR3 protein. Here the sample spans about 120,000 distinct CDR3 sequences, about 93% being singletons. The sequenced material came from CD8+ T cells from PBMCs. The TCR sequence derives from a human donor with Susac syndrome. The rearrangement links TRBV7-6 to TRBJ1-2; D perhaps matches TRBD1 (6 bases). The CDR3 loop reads CASSLSGAGYTF. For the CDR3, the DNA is TGTGCCAGCAGCTTATCAGGGGCTGGCTACACCTTC.